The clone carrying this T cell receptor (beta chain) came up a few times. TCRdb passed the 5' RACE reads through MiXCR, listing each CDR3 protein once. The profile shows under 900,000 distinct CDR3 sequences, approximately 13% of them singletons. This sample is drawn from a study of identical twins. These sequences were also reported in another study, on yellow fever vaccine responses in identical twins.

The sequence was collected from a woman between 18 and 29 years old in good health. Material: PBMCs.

CDR3 residues: CASSLVLSYEQYF. CDR3 nucleotides: TGTGCCAGCAGTTTAGTCCTGAGCTACGAGCAGTACTTC. The chain employs TRBV28 and TRBJ2-7; D not resolved. Trimming removed 2 bases from V and 3 bases from J, with 8 bases in between. Germline loops: CDR1 MDHEN, CDR2 SYDVKM. This CDR3 is 13 amino acids long. The full variable domain, in which reference TRBV28 and TRBJ2-7 provide the parts outside the CDR3, is DVKVTQSSRYLVKRTGEKVFLECVQDMDHENMFWYRQDPGLGLRLIYFSYDVKMKEKGDIPEGYSVSREKKERFSLILESASTNQTSMYLCASSLVLSYEQYFGPGTRLTVT.